This T cell receptor (beta chain) derives from a study of blood T cell repertoires in COVID-19. Study in general: The origin of the acute and convalescent COVID-19 samples was the United States, Italy and Spain. Nucleic acid was either cDNA or gDNA, and it came from T cells, B-cell-depleted T cells, or PBMCs.

J lost 6 bases, V lost 3 bases, and 4 bases had no gene match. CDR1 GTSNPN and CDR2 SVGIG come from the germline V gene (reference sequence). CDR3 length equals 13 residues. Per the study methods: Cell counts per sample came from amplifying reference gene primers. Sequencing used immunoSEQ multiplex PCR; TCRdb keeps in-frame clones, though not all of them. V, J and clone size were drawn from that table, and D and trimming were deduced from the DNA. The table lists roughly 130,000 clones, 84% of them singletons. This clone has a single count. Everyone who took part was roughly 18 to 90 years old, and they came from about two dozen US areas.

This rearrangement joins TRBV30 to TRBJ2-7; 11 bases are a match to TRBD2. This receptor was taken from a woman in her fifties or sixties with acute COVID-19. The specimen was PBMCs or T cells enriched from blood (not recorded which). This CDR3 is CAWRLAGVSEQYF. CDR3 bases: TGTGCCTGGAGACTAGCGGGAGTTAGCGAGCAGTACTTC.